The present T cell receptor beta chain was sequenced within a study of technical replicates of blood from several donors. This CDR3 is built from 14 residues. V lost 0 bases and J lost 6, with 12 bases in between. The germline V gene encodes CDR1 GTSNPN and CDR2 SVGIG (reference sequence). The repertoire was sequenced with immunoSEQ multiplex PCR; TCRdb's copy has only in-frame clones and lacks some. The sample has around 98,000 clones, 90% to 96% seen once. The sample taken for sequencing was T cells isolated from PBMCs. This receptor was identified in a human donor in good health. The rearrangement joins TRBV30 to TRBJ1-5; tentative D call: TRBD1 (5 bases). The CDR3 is CAWSVRGTRQPQHF. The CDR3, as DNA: TGTGCCTGGAGTGTAAGAGGGACTCGTCAGCCCCAGCATTTT.